This section outlines one T cell receptor (beta chain) sequence together with its context. Its antigen remains undetermined. Base quality data are lacking; no much larger clone is found one base away. The cohort comprised approximately 700 healthy bone marrow donors. Cohort members were all nominally healthy when sampled, although unrecorded immune exposures were likely present. The donor tested CMV seronegative and was one of the 352 seronegative cohort members. A peripheral blood sample was collected from each donor, and TCR beta sequencing was performed on peripheral blood mononuclear cells. The Qiagen DNeasy Blood Extraction Kit was used to extract genomic DNA from the blood cell samples. The sample is drawn from a study of cytomegalovirus exposure and HLA in healthy donors listed by TCRdb under 2017. Study-level background: In an earlier analysis of some 550 of the donors, approximately 260 Gb of sequence data and 120 million or so unique TCR beta sequences from 150 million to 200 million T cells were reported. An early release that covered approximately 600 HLA-typed donors contained approximately 300 gigabases of sequencing data and around 80 million unique TCR sequences. Of the 398 genotyped donors, roughly 85% fell in the genetic ancestry cluster associated with self-reported Caucasian donors. The study aimed to test whether cataloging public T cell receptors could reveal signatures of past pathogen exposure. The T cell repertoires of around 670 subjects were profiled by immunosequencing and related to cytomegalovirus serostatus. In addition to the first cohort of 650 to 800 subjects, a separate validation cohort of 120 different subjects was used. To predict cytomegalovirus infection status, the study combined high-throughput TCR immunosequencing, statistical association of individual TCRs with disease status, and machine learning. In a later analysis, previously published TCR beta repertoires from 550 to 750 donors were re-analyzed and high-resolution HLA genotyping was added so that TCR occurrence patterns could be studied. Rather than using new phenotypic data, the later analysis identified candidate immune exposures from TCR beta sequences and from how often those sequences occurred across donors. To decide whether each TCR beta V gene segment behaved as functional or pseudogenic, an earlier analysis of fewer than 750 of the donors relied on high-throughput TCR beta sequencing. Alongside the repertoire data, information on donor age, sex, ethnicity and CMV serostatus was compiled. A later genetic analysis took genome-wide SNP genotypes for about three fifths of the roughly 700 donors and used that subset as a discovery cohort. Every discovery cohort repertoire had been produced on one sequencing platform. HLA typing included class I and class II loci at four-digit resolution. Typing coverage varied by locus: about 629-630 donors for A, B, C, DRB1 and DQB1; about 520 for DQA1; over 600 for DPA1; about 450 for DPB1. Several DR-DQ haplotypes were handled as single units for association and clustering because linkage in the cohort was strong. Across approximately 400 genotyped donors of the cohort, an average of approximately 240,000 unique TCR beta nucleotide sequences per donor were sequenced, and roughly 20% of those sequences were non-productive. The full study reports these points: The authors suggested that the approach could potentially be generalized to other disease states and immunological phenotypes. The classifier was reported to diagnose cytomegalovirus status with high specificity and sensitivity in both the original cohort and the validation cohort. Seventeen rarely observed V segments, including chromosome 9 orphons, were excluded from the earlier analysis of 550 to 700 of the donors because counts were too low. Sequencing depth was assumed to be roughly uniform across donors in the presence/absence analyses, though that assumption may not hold. Because some donors lacked HLA typing at each locus, the association tests relied only on the typed subset. Most TCR sequences were observed very rarely across donors, whereas some public TCRs were present in many individuals. Correlated functional status among segregating V segments might reflect linkage disequilibrium, but an unknown experimental factor could not be ruled out. In a later analysis, most CMV-associated TCR beta chains were found to appear HLA-restricted, with HLA associations seemingly driven largely by CMV exposure. A few of the identified cytomegalovirus-associated TCR beta chains were confirmed in vitro to be specific for cytomegalovirus antigens. An association between a missense DCLRE1C variant and V-gene and J-gene trimming of TCR beta chains was found in a later genetic analysis and replicated in an independent cohort. In a later analysis, HLA-associated TCR beta chains showed more clonal expansion and lower generation probabilities than non-associated chains that were equally common. Some IMGT-functional V segments, including TRBV6-2 and TRBV6-3, could not be distinguished by the 87-base-pair reads and were therefore excluded. CMV serostatus was the only immune exposure information available for the cohort. In an earlier analysis of under 600 of the donors, most TCR beta V segments were observed in productive rearrangements about 87% or about 30% of the time, broadly matching IMGT annotations. The cohort was sequenced for TCR beta chains only, and without alpha or paired-chain data the features that could be detected were limited. Strong co-occurrence of HLA alleles, especially DR and DQ, made assigning TCR associations to individual alleles difficult. A further reported finding was that TCR beta sequences accurately predicted the HLA-A and HLA-B alleles for most subjects in the first cohort. A cluster of highly shared sequence variants was judged likely to represent a technical artifact of the sequencing pipeline. Specific HLA alleles were associated with over 15,000 TCR beta sequences at a false discovery rate of 0.05 in a later analysis. In a later genetic analysis, fewer N-insertions in productive TCRs were reported among donors in an Asian-associated ancestry cluster than the roughly 640-donor mean. According to a later analysis, TCR association rates differed among HLA loci, with DRB1 alleles showing the most associated TCRs and HLA-C alleles showing the fewest. The study gave a list of about 160 TCR beta chains associated with cytomegalovirus. According to a later analysis, parvovirus B19, influenza, CMV and Epstein-Barr virus appeared linked to several top co-occurrence clusters.

Relative to germline, V is missing 0 bases and J is missing 12 bases, with 4 bases of the junction outside any gene match. The CDR1 and CDR2 encoded by the germline V gene (reference sequence) are LNHNV and YYDKDF. Reading from cysteine to phenylalanine, the CDR3 counts 13 amino acids. Only the CDR3 DNA is retained, 39 bases long and in frame from the first base. To prepare the library, the immunoSEQ multiplex PCR assay was applied. For the multiplex PCR, a mixture combining 60 forward primers for TCR Vbeta segments and 13 reverse primers for TCR Jbeta segments was used. A multiplex PCR assay on genomic DNA amplified the CDR3 region of rearranged TCR beta genes. The Illumina HiSeq System was used to sequence the amplified TCR beta libraries as 87-base-pair reads. Under the source paper's analysis protocol: A later analysis tallied some 79 million unique TCR beta chains across the 666 repertoires, and some 12 million of those chains were shared by two or more donors. Raw reads were error-corrected and collapsed into unique sequences with a nearest-neighbor algorithm that merged closely related sequences to remove PCR and sequencing errors. Alignment of CDR3 sequences to IMGT reference sequences was used to assign V, D and J gene segments. Each retained sequence needed at least a six-nucleotide match to both a V gene segment and a J gene segment. A rearrangement was called productive if the CDR3 had no stop codons and remained in frame with V and J, and every other rearrangement was called non-productive. Following IMGT convention, CDR3 was defined as the stretch from the second conserved V-encoded cysteine to the conserved J-encoded phenylalanine. Sequences without an unambiguous match to a single V gene segment were excluded from the earlier analysis of about 630 of the donors. An earlier analysis of over 450 of the donors classified V segments as functional when productive rearrangements were above 56.7% and as segregating when the standard deviation between donors was above 5%. A statistical classification framework was built for diagnosing cytomegalovirus status from the catalog of TCR beta chain sequences. In a later analysis, TCR nucleotide sequences were compared against IMGT/GENE-DB human TR gene sequences so that V and J genes could be assigned. Using the TCRdist pipeline, a later analysis assigned CDR3 sequences along with most-parsimonious VDJ recombination scenarios. A later analysis defined each TCR beta chain by its CDR3 amino acid sequence plus V-gene family, and excluded reads lacking a unique V-gene family. A later analysis removed roughly 590 highly shared, low-generation-probability nucleotide sequences to deal with suspected cross-contamination and a sequencing artifact. In a later analysis, a clonal expansion index for each public chain was calculated from normalized within-repertoire ranks of inferred template counts. In a later analysis, generation probabilities were computed with a VDJ recombination model fitted to out-of-frame rearrangements, and the resulting probabilities were checked against IGoR. In a later analysis, hypergeometric tests were used to score TCR-TCR, TCR-HLA and TCR-CMV co-occurrence, with a repertoire-size bias correction applied to TCR pairs. False discovery rates were estimated in a later analysis by permuting HLA or CMV assignments 20 times. In a later analysis, co-occurring TCRs were grouped with DBSCAN, and TCRdist sequence similarity was added when clustering was performed within HLA-allele-positive subsets. Co-occurrence clustering excluded repertoires with fewer than 30,000 or more than 120,000 public chains, plus five with anomalous nucleotide sharing. Entries here come from immuneACCESS through TCRdb and include only in-frame sequences with V and J called. Some clones fail to appear in such tables; in the studies checked, an unresolved V gene covers under half of the shortfall, and the cause of the remainder is unknown. V, J and clone size are taken as reported in that table, and D and trimming were inferred from the DNA itself. This sample is represented by roughly 160,000 clones; about 80% of them were singletons. Around 1.3% of the sample lies in the top ten.

Sequenced: PBMCs. The receptor was isolated from a woman aged 45 to 65 in good health and CMV-seronegative. Rearrangement joined TRBV15 to TRBJ1-4; 7 central bases correspond to TRBD1. Read as DNA, the sequence is TGTGCCACCAGCAGAGAACAGGGGCAGGAACTGTTTTTT. It translates to CATSREQGQELFF.